The 16 T cell receptor beta chains given below trace back to one sample, sequenced in a study of blood T cell repertoires in COVID-19. The protocol was immunoSEQ multiplex PCR, while the TCRdb copy is restricted to in-frame clones and leaves out a portion. The sample carries under 400,000 clones, around 85% recorded once. The sequencing input was PBMCs or T cells enriched from blood (not recorded which). Every receptor here comes from a woman between 40 and 55 years old with acute COVID-19.

J is TRBJ1-5 and V is TRBV5-6, with 10 bases that match TRBD1. Germline CDR1 reads SGHDT; CDR2 reads YYEEEE. The CDR3 sequence is 17 residues long. J lost 5 bases, V lost 3 bases, and 11 bases had no gene match. The CDR3 bases are TGTGCCAGCAGCTGGTGGGGGGACAGGGGATCAGATCAGCCCCAGCATTTT. Protein: CASSWWGDRGSDQPQHF.

This chain joins TRBV28 and TRBJ1-2, with D uncertain. CDR1 is MDHEN and CDR2 is SYDVKM in the germline V gene. The CDR3 extends over 12 amino acids. Deletions cut 7 bases from V and 0 bases from J, with 6 bases between. The CDR3 protein is CASTGANYGYTF. The CDR3 DNA sequence: TGTGCCAGCACGGGAGCTAACTATGGCTACACCTTC.

The gene calls are TRBV7-8 and TRBJ1-4; D not resolved. V was trimmed by 3 bases and J by 0 bases, leaving 8 bases between them. Germline CDR1 is SGHVS and CDR2 is FQNEAQ. The CDR3 runs 15 residues. CDR3 sequence reads: CASSFSSATNEKLFF. The CDR3 region has the DNA TGTGCCAGCAGCTTCAGTTCTGCAACTAATGAAAAACTGTTTTTT.

The gene calls are TRBV7-9 and TRBJ1-4, with D possibly being TRBD1 (5 bases). Germline V CDR1 and CDR2: SEHNR, FQNEAQ (reference sequence). Trimming removed 3 bases from V and 7 bases from J, with 18 bases in between. This CDR3 spans 16 amino acids. This CDR3 is CASSFPTRVRGEKLFF. CDR3 in DNA: TGTGCCAGCAGCTTCCCGACCCGGGTTAGGGGTGAAAAACTGTTTTTT.

The V call is TRBV7-9, the J call TRBJ1-1; D not certain. The CDR3 covers 15 residues. Germline V gene sequence: CDR1 SEHNR, CDR2 FQNEAQ (reference sequence). Trimming took off 4 bases at V and 1 base at J, with 13 bases between the two ends. The CDR3 DNA is TGTGCCAGCAGCTCAACCGCCGGGAAGAACACTGAAGCTTTCTTT. Its protein product is CASSSTAGKNTEAFF.

The rearrangement joins TRBV4-3 to TRBJ1-4, with TRBD1 as a possible D gene (5 bases). Looked up from germline, CDR1 is LGHNA and CDR2 is YSLEER. V gave up 0 bases and J gave up 6 bases, with 14 bases separating them. The CDR3 consists of 16 residues. This chain's CDR3 is CASSQDSGQGDEKLFF. CDR3 nucleotides: TGCGCCAGCAGCCAAGATTCAGGCCAAGGGGATGAAAAACTGTTTTTT.

The genes are TRBV6-5 and TRBJ2-5; 10 nucleotides agree with TRBD2. Germline CDR1 and CDR2: MNHEY and SVGAGI. CDR3 length: 15 amino acids. V dropped 0 bases and J dropped 2; count of bases not matched to a gene: 0. CDR3 amino acids: CASSYSLAGQETQYF. Written as DNA, the CDR3 is TGTGCCAGCAGTTACTCACTAGCGGGGCAAGAGACCCAGTACTTC.

This clone appeared a single time. The chain recombines TRBV15 with TRBJ2-7, with no clear D. Germline loops: CDR1 LNHNV, CDR2 YYDKDF (reference sequence). Trimming left V 3 bases short and J 4 bases short, with 13 bases between. The CDR3 has 14 amino acids. The chain's CDR3 is CATSRLGSQYEQYF. The DNA of the CDR3 is TGTGCCACCAGCAGGCTGGGTAGCCAATACGAGCAGTACTTC.

V is TRBV29-1 and J is TRBJ2-5; weak D call: TRBD1 (5 bases). There are 13 residues in the CDR3. V was clipped by 4 bases and J by 4 bases, with 13 bases between them. Germline V gene sequence: CDR1 SQVTM, CDR2 ANQGSEA. DNA of the CDR3: TGCAGCGTTGGCGACAGCCGGGTAGAGACCCAGTACTTC. This codes for CSVGDSRVETQYF.

The rearrangement uses TRBV7-8 and TRBJ1-2; the match to TRBD1 covers 8 bases. Trimming took 5 bases from V and 1 from J; bases not matched to a gene: 6. This CDR3 spans 15 amino acids. From germline, CDR1 is SGHVS and CDR2 FQNEAQ. As DNA, the CDR3 is TGTGCCAGCAGCATCCTACAGGGGGGTAACTATGGCTACACCTTC. It specifies CASSILQGGNYGYTF. Based on the CDR3 plus reference TRBV7-8 and TRBJ1-2, the full variable domain is GAGVSQSPRYKVAKRGQDVALRCDPISGHVSLFWYQQALGQGPEFLTYFQNEAQLDKSGLPSDRFFAERPEGSVSTLKIQRTQQEDSAVYLCASSILQGGNYGYTFGSGTRLTVV.

The chain employs TRBV28 and TRBJ2-2; unclear D gene. The CDR3 sequence is 15 residues long. V was pared by 3 bases and J by 5 bases, with 13 bases between. The germline V gene encodes CDR1 MDHEN and CDR2 SYDVKM. This CDR3 is CASSLGRWATGELFF. CDR3 DNA: TGTGCCAGCAGTTTGGGTCGTTGGGCGACCGGGGAGCTGTTTTTT.

This clone was found once. The V call is TRBV5-5, the J call TRBJ1-1; no firm D call. In germline, CDR1 is SGHKS, CDR2 YYEKEE (reference sequence). The CDR3 is made up of 12 amino acids. V lost 2 bases and J 5 bases, leaving 7 bases between the germline ends. CDR3 nucleotide sequence: TGTGCCAGCAGCTTACTGTTAACTGAAGCTTTCTTT. Its protein product is CASSLLLTEAFF.

This chain connects TRBV4-1 to TRBJ1-4, with D maybe TRBD1 (5 bases). Trimming shortened V by 0 bases and J by 0 bases, and 8 bases separated the two germline ends. The CDR3 runs to 16 residues. Germline assignment: CDR1 MGHRA and CDR2 YSYEKL. The CDR3 loop is CASSQDQGTTNEKLFF. The DNA for the CDR3 is TGCGCCAGCAGCCAAGATCAGGGCACAACTAATGAAAAACTGTTTTTT.

The chain employs TRBV3-1 (or the pseudogene TRBV3-2) and TRBJ1-5; 8 bases are shared with TRBD1. The CDR3 runs 14 residues. Germline V gene lookup returns CDR1 LGHDT and CDR2 YNNKEL (reference sequence). J lost 3 bases, V lost 5 bases, and 3 bases had no gene match. Here the CDR3 reads CASSLTGDNQPQHF. DNA of the CDR3: TGTGCCAGCAGCTTGACAGGGGACAATCAGCCCCAGCATTTT.

V is TRBV6-5 and J is TRBJ1-6; 9 bases are a match to TRBD1. V shed 8 bases and J 6 bases; nucleotides not matched to a gene: 8. CDR1 and CDR2 (germline): MNHEY, SVGAGI. The CDR3 totals 15 residues. CDR3 protein: CASHSGTGLNSPLHF. The CDR3 coding sequence is TGTGCCAGCCATTCCGGGACAGGGCTTAATTCACCCCTCCACTTT.

This clone occurred once. The chain has TRBV6-6 and TRBJ2-7; 7 nucleotides align to TRBD1. Germline CDR1 is MNHNY and CDR2 is SVGAGI (reference sequence). The junction had 9 bases not matched to a gene; V was cut back by 6 bases and J by 4 bases. The CDR3 has 14 residues. CDR3 residues: CASRLRDRSYEQYF. DNA for the CDR3: TGTGCCAGCAGACTCCGGGACAGATCTTACGAGCAGTACTTC.